The present T cell receptor (beta chain) was sequenced within a study of T cell responses to AZD1222 COVID-19 vaccine. Clones were read by immunoSEQ multiplex PCR, and TCRdb kept only the in-frame ones, dropping some. The sample lists about 75,000 clones; more than 70% were seen once. Trimming removed 5 bases at V and 5 bases at J, with 21 bases between. CDR1 SEHNR and CDR2 FQNEAQ come from the germline V gene (reference sequence). This CDR3 has 16 amino acids. The specimen comprised peripheral blood, sampled 28 days after the second dose of the MenACWY control vaccine. This receptor was identified in an adult who received the MenACWY meningococcal vaccine as a control. This chain links TRBV7-9 with TRBJ1-1; D perhaps matches TRBD1 (5 bases). The CDR3 region is CASSPPSTVSGTEAFF. DNA of the CDR3: TGTGCCAGCAGCCCCCCTTCGACAGTTTCAGGGACTGAAGCTTTCTTT. Full variable domain (rest looked up from reference TRBV7-9 and TRBJ1-1): DTGVSQNPRHKITKRGQNVTFRCDPISEHNRLYWYRQTLGQGPEFLTYFQNEAQLEKSRLLSDRFSAERPKGSFSTLEIQRTEQGDSAMYLCASSPPSTVSGTEAFFGQGTRLTVV.